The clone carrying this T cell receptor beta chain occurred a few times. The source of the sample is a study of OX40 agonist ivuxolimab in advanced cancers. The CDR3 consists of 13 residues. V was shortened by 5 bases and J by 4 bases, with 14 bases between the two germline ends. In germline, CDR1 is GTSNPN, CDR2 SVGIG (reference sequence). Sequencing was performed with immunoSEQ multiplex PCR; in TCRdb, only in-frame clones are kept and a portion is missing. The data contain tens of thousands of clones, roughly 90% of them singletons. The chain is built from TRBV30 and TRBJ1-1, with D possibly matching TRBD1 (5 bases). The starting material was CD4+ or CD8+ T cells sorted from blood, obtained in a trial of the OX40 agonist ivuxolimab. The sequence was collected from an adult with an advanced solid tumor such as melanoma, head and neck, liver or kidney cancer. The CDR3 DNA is TGTGCCTGGGCAATTGGGGGGACCACTGAAGCTTTCTTT. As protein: CAWAIGGTTEAFF.